Listed here are 18 T cell receptor beta chains from one sample, sequenced in a study of blood T cell repertoires in COVID-19. Sequencing was performed with immunoSEQ multiplex PCR; in TCRdb, only in-frame clones are kept and a portion is missing. The data contain 70,000 to 95,000 clones, 85% of them seen just once; the ten biggest clones take up over 9.5%. The specimen was peripheral blood. These receptors all stem from a woman between 65 and 79 years old with active or convalescent COVID-19.

The chain has TRBV29-1 and TRBJ2-7, with TRBD1 identical over 7 bases. The CDR3 runs to 14 residues. The V segment lost 6 bases and the J segment 0 bases; nucleotides outside the gene matches: 8. Per the germline V gene, CDR1 is SQVTM and CDR2 is ANQGSEA. Written as DNA, the CDR3 is TGCAGCGTGATGGACAGGCCAAGCTCCTACGAGCAGTACTTC. Its translation is CSVMDRPSSYEQYF.

This sequence joins TRBV4-2 and TRBJ2-1; TRBD2 matches 7 bases. The CDR3 is 16 residues long. Germline values: CDR1 LGHNA, CDR2 YNFKEQ. J was trimmed by 3 bases and V by 4 bases; bases with no gene match: 9. The CDR3 loop reads CASSPETSTSYNEQFF. The CDR3 coding sequence is TGTGCCAGCAGCCCCGAGACTAGCACGAGCTACAATGAGCAGTTCTTC.

This rearrangement joins TRBV27 to TRBJ2-2; perhaps TRBD2 as D (6 bases). CDR1 is MNHEY, CDR2 SMNVEV, per germline (reference sequence). This CDR3 is built from 16 residues. With 0 bases removed from V and 0 bases from J, the gap between germline ends came to 8 bases. The CDR3 sequence is CASSLSVAANTGELFF. DNA for the CDR3: TGTGCCAGCAGTTTATCGGTAGCGGCGAACACCGGGGAGCTGTTTTTT.

This rearrangement joins TRBV7-2 to TRBJ2-7, with 9 bases matching TRBD1. CDR1 and CDR2 from the germline V gene are SGHTA and FQGNSA. The trim removed 6 bases at V and 3 bases at J, leaving 6 bases unmatched. The CDR3 spans 14 residues. CDR3 sequence (DNA): TGTGCCAGCAGTCACCCGGGACAGGGCTACGAGCAGTACTTC. It encodes CASSHPGQGYEQYF.

This chain links TRBV5-1 with TRBJ2-7; D is ambiguous. Trimming removed 5 bases from V and 0 bases from J, with 12 bases in between. Per the germline V gene, CDR1 is SGHRS and CDR2 is YFSETQ. The CDR3 covers 14 residues. CDR3 amino acids: CASSSSPSSYEQYF. The CDR3 coding sequence is TGCGCCAGCAGTAGTTCTCCGAGCTCCTACGAGCAGTACTTC.

This chain links TRBV14 with TRBJ1-1; no clear D gene. V gave up 5 bases and J gave up 1 base, with 11 bases separating them. CDR1 and CDR2 from the germline V gene are SGHDN and FVKESK. The CDR3 has 14 amino acids. CDR3 sequence (DNA): TGTGCCAGCAGCAAGGGAGCTACGAACACTGAAGCTTTCTTT. It encodes CASSKGATNTEAFF.

CDR3 sequence: CASSLGPTSGDHNEQFF. The DNA for the CDR3 is TGCGCCAGCAGCCTAGGGCCCACTAGCGGGGACCACAATGAGCAGTTCTTC. This chain joins TRBV5-1 and TRBJ2-1, with TRBD2 matching 10 bases. V lost 4 bases to trimming and J lost 5 bases; unmatched junction nucleotides: 12. Germline V lookup: CDR1 SGHRS, CDR2 YFSETQ. The length of the CDR3 is 17 residues.

The chain has TRBV18 and TRBJ2-1, with 8 bases identical to TRBD1. The CDR3 runs to 17 residues. J gave up 3 bases and V 4 bases, and 11 bases lay outside the gene matches. Germline lookup yields CDR1 KGHSH and CDR2 LQKENI. The CDR3 loop reads CASSLFTGGTYYNEQFF. In nucleotides, the CDR3 is TGTGCCAGCTCACTGTTCACAGGGGGGACCTACTACAATGAGCAGTTCTTC.

The chain joins TRBV2 to TRBJ2-3; D might be TRBD2 (6 bases). The length of the CDR3 is 15 residues. CDR1 is SNHLY, CDR2 FYNNEI, per germline. The V end lost 9 bases, the J end lost 2 bases, and 18 bases lay between the germline ends. CDR3 DNA sequence: TGTGCCAGAGGGACTTTTAGCGCGGCCACAGATACGCAGTATTTT. This codes for CARGTFSAATDTQYF.

V and J are TRBV19 and TRBJ2-2; D might be TRBD1 (5 bases). The germline V gene encodes CDR1 LNHDA and CDR2 SQIVND (reference sequence). This CDR3 region has 13 residues. Trimming removed 9 bases at V and 4 bases at J, with 12 bases between. In DNA, the CDR3 is TGTGCCAGCCGACAGACTCTCACCGGGGAGCTGTTTTTT. It specifies CASRQTLTGELFF.

The gene calls are TRBV28 and TRBJ1-5; the match to TRBD1 covers 7 bases. The V segment lost 6 bases and the J segment 3 bases; nucleotides outside the gene matches: 5. Germline-derived CDR1 and CDR2 are MDHEN and SYDVKM. The CDR3 is 14 residues long. The CDR3 loop reads CASRRDSYNQPQHF. CDR3 DNA sequence: TGTGCCAGCAGGAGGGACAGCTACAATCAGCCCCAGCATTTT.

The V call is TRBV7-2, the J call TRBJ2-7, with D tentatively TRBD1 (5 bases). The germline V gene encodes CDR1 SGHTA and CDR2 FQGNSA. The V gene lost 5 bases and the J gene lost 6 bases, with 11 bases spanning the gap. The CDR3 is made up of 12 amino acids. The CDR3 spells CASSADTREQYF. The CDR3 bases are TGTGCCAGCAGCGCGGACACACGCGAGCAGTACTTC.

The chain carries TRBV5-1 and TRBJ2-7; D is possibly TRBD2 (7 bases). Trimming removed 0 bases at V and 6 bases at J, with 16 bases between. The length of the CDR3 is 15 residues. Germline CDR1 and CDR2: SGHRS and YFSETQ. CDR3 sequence (DNA): TGCGCCAGCAGCTTGGCGTGGGAGGCGGGGGCCGAGCAGTACTTC. Amino acid sequence: CASSLAWEAGAEQYF.

This clone was seen once. V and J are TRBV29-1 and TRBJ2-3; 10 bases fit TRBD1. The V and J ends lost 7 bases and 3 bases, in that order; junction bases with no gene match: 7. The CDR3 is made up of 14 amino acids. Germline V gene data show CDR1 as SQVTM and CDR2 as ANQGSEA. The CDR3 nucleotides are TGCAGCGCTTCCTGGACAGGGGGTACAGATACGCAGTATTTT. Translating gives CSASWTGGTDTQYF.

This rearrangement joins TRBV2 to TRBJ1-1; maybe TRBD1 (6 bases). V lost 7 bases and J 1 base, leaving 13 bases between the germline ends. The CDR3 loop spans 14 amino acids. Germline loops: CDR1 SNHLY, CDR2 FYNNEI. In DNA, the CDR3 is TGTGCCAGCATTGCTGACAGGCCGAACACTGAAGCTTTCTTT. Translating it yields CASIADRPNTEAFF. Full variable domain (outside the CDR3, taken from reference TRBV2 and TRBJ1-1): EPEVTQTPSHQVTQMGQEVILRCVPISNHLYFYWYRQILGQKVEFLVSFYNNEISEKSEIFDDQFSVERPDGSNFTLKIRSTKLEDSAMYFCASIADRPNTEAFFGQGTRLTVV.

J is TRBJ2-4 and V is TRBV5-5; 8 positions agree with TRBD1. Germline trimming cut 4 bases from V and 1 base from J; bases unmatched to any gene: 10. Germline CDR1 is SGHKS and CDR2 is YYEKEE (reference sequence). The CDR3 contains 17 residues. Here the CDR3 DNA reads TGTGCCAGCAGCATACAGCAGGGGGCCCCCGCCAAAAACATTCAGTACTTC. This gives the protein CASSIQQGAPAKNIQYF.

The chain employs TRBV19 and TRBJ2-3; TRBD2 aligns across 9 bases. J lost 4 bases, V lost 7 bases, and 6 bases had no gene match. The germline V gene has CDR1 LNHDA and CDR2 SQIVND (reference sequence). The CDR3 totals 14 residues. CDR3 coding DNA: TGTGCCAGTAACCTGGGACTAGCCCCAGATACGCAGTATTTT. It encodes CASNLGLAPDTQYF.

The V call is TRBV7-9, the J call TRBJ2-7; D possibly corresponds to TRBD2 (5 bases). The germline gives CDR1 SEHNR, CDR2 FQNEAQ (reference sequence). Trimming took off 5 bases at V and 2 bases at J, with 13 bases between the two ends. This CDR3 region has 14 residues. The CDR3 is CASSQASGTYEQYF. CDR3 coding DNA: TGTGCCAGCAGCCAGGCGTCGGGGACCTACGAGCAGTACTTC. Full variable domain (remainder filled in from reference TRBV7-9 and TRBJ2-7): DTGVSQNPRHKITKRGQNVTFRCDPISEHNRLYWYRQTLGQGPEFLTYFQNEAQLEKSRLLSDRFSAERPKGSFSTLEIQRTEQGDSAMYLCASSQASGTYEQYFGPGTRLTVT.